These T cell receptor beta chains were read from a single sample in a study of T-cell reconstitution after alpha-beta-depleted transplantation in children. TCRdb used MiXCR to reprocess the PCR reads, holding one entry per CDR3 protein. This table holds around 700,000 distinct CDR3 sequences, about an eighth found once. Sample: PBMCs, taken before TCRalphabeta/CD19-depleted stem cell transplant. All receptors derive from a girl aged 2 to 10 with congenital amegakaryocytic thrombocytopenia, due to receive a stem cell transplant. Each CDR3 is given with its conserved first and last residue. The order of the fields is D gene, J gene, clone size, CDR3 length, V gene, CDR3 DNA, CDR3 protein. D genes are given only for firm matches. A row's size may be missing; if present it is once, few, many or a size class.

D: .; J: TRBJ2-3; size: .; length: 10; V: TRBV20-1; DNA: TGCAGTGCTGATGGGGATACGCAGTATTTT; CDR3: CSADGDTQYF
D: TRBD1; J: TRBJ2-7; size: many; length: 13; V: TRBV6-1; DNA: TGTGCCAGCAGCCAGGACAGGGTGGCGGGGCAGTACTTC; CDR3: CASSQDRVAGQYF
D: TRBD1; J: TRBJ1-1; size: many; length: 12; V: TRBV20-1; DNA: TGCAGTGCTAGAAGGGGGCAGACTGAAGCTTTCTTT; CDR3: CSARRGQTEAFF
D: TRBD2; J: TRBJ2-1; size: many; length: 15; V: TRBV10-3; DNA: TGTGCCATCAGTGAGGGACTAGCGGGAGGCGATGAGCAGTTCTTC; CDR3: CAISEGLAGGDEQFF
D: TRBD1; J: TRBJ2-7; size: .; length: 14; V: TRBV11-2; DNA: TGTGCCAGCAGCTCCGGGACAGGGTACTACGAGCAGTACTTC; CDR3: CASSSGTGYYEQYF
D: .; J: TRBJ2-5; size: .; length: 16; V: TRBV12-3/TRBV12-4; DNA: TGTGCCAGCAGTAAGGGCCCCCTAGCGTATCAAGAGACCCAGTCCTTC; CDR3: CASSKGPLAYQETQSF
D: .; J: TRBJ2-3; size: many; length: 17; V: TRBV4-1; DNA: TGCGCCAGCAGCCAAGATCTGGGCGACTTTTACACAGATACGCAGTATTTT; CDR3: CASSQDLGDFYTDTQYF
D: .; J: TRBJ2-5; size: many; length: 14; V: TRBV5-1; DNA: TGCGCCAGCAGCTTGGGAGGCGGAAAAGAGACCCAGTACTTC; CDR3: CASSLGGGKETQYF
D: TRBD2; J: TRBJ2-1; size: .; length: 15; V: TRBV11-2; DNA: TGTGCCAGCAGCTTAGAGCGGGGGACGACCCATGAGCAGTTCTTC; CDR3: CASSLERGTTHEQFF
D: TRBD1; J: TRBJ1-1; size: many; length: 14; V: TRBV5-6; DNA: TGTGCCAGCAGCGTACTGGGACAGGGCACTGAAGCTTTCTTT; CDR3: CASSVLGQGTEAFF
D: .; J: TRBJ2-1; size: .; length: 12; V: TRBV10-3; DNA: TGTGCCATCAGCCCAAACGGTAATGAGCAGTTCTTC; CDR3: CAISPNGNEQFF
D: .; J: TRBJ1-1; size: many; length: 12; V: TRBV29-1; DNA: TGCAGGGGCGGATGGGTGGGCACTGAAGCTTTCTTT; CDR3: CRGGWVGTEAFF
D: .; J: TRBJ2-7; size: .; length: 15; V: TRBV21-1; DNA: TGTGCCAGCAGCAAAGTACCGGGCGCAGGGTACGAGCAGTACTTC; CDR3: CASSKVPGAGYEQYF
D: TRBD1; J: TRBJ2-2; size: .; length: 14; V: TRBV7-8; DNA: TGTGCCAGCAGCTCCCTACAGGGGTCCGGGGAGCTGTTTTTT; CDR3: CASSSLQGSGELFF
D: TRBD2; J: TRBJ2-3; size: few; length: 17; V: TRBV28; DNA: TGTGCCAGCAGTTTGAGGCTAGCGGGGACCAGCACAGATACGCAGTATTTT; CDR3: CASSLRLAGTSTDTQYF
D: TRBD2; J: TRBJ2-3; size: .; length: 17; V: TRBV5-1; DNA: TGCGCCAGCAGCTTGGTGTCTTTAGCGGGAGAAATAAATACGCAGTATTTT; CDR3: CASSLVSLAGEINTQYF
D: .; J: TRBJ1-3; size: .; length: 13; V: TRBV6-1; DNA: TGTGCCAGCGGGGGGTTGTGGGGAAACACCATATATTTT; CDR3: CASGGLWGNTIYF
D: .; J: TRBJ1-2; size: many; length: 15; V: TRBV5-1; DNA: TGCGCCAGCAGCCCTTGGGACGGAGCTAACTATGGCTACACCTTC; CDR3: CASSPWDGANYGYTF
D: .; J: TRBJ1-5; size: many; length: 13; V: TRBV12-3/TRBV12-4; DNA: TGTGCCAGCAGCAACCCGGAGCGTGGGCCCCAGCATTTT; CDR3: CASSNPERGPQHF
D: .; J: TRBJ2-2; size: many; length: 13; V: TRBV12-3/TRBV12-4; DNA: TGTGCCAGCAGGGTGGGAAGCTGGGGGGAGCTGTTTTTT; CDR3: CASRVGSWGELFF
D: .; J: TRBJ2-7; size: many; length: 15; V: TRBV27; DNA: TGTGCCAGCAGTTTAGGTACGGGAGCTGGCTACGAGCAGTACTTC; CDR3: CASSLGTGAGYEQYF
D: TRBD2; J: TRBJ2-3; size: .; length: 15; V: TRBV6-1; DNA: TGTGCCAGCAGCCCGGGGAGGGCCCGCGCAGATACGCAGTATTTT; CDR3: CASSPGRARADTQYF